The 5 T cell receptor beta chains in this list originate from one sample, sequenced in a study of T cell responses to AZD1222 COVID-19 vaccine. Only in-frame clones appear in the TCRdb table, and some are missing; sequencing was by immunoSEQ multiplex PCR. The repertoire includes about 120,000 clones, more than 85% of them detected once, and roughly 2.4% sits in the top ten. This specimen consisted of peripheral blood, obtained on day 0 of AZD1222 vaccination. The receptors shown here come from an adult in good health.

V gene TRBV4-2 combines with J gene TRBJ2-2; 9 positions match TRBD1. From germline, CDR1 is LGHNA and CDR2 YNFKEQ. The CDR3 spans 16 residues. V lost 2 bases and J lost 4; bases outside the gene matches: 5. The CDR3 DNA is TGTGCCAGCAGCCAAAAGGGACAGGGCCCCACCGGGGAGCTGTTTTTT. Translation gives CASSQKGQGPTGELFF.

The chain couples TRBV2 to TRBJ2-1; D is ambiguous. Looked up from germline, CDR1 is SNHLY and CDR2 is FYNNEI. This CDR3 is built from 13 residues. Trimming took off 6 bases at V and 8 bases at J, with 14 bases between the two ends. CDR3 nucleotides: TGTGCCAGCAGCAGCCGGCGCTCCGATGAGCAGTTCTTC. Protein: CASSSRRSDEQFF. The full variable domain, rest sourced from reference TRBV2 and TRBJ2-1, is EPEVTQTPSHQVTQMGQEVILRCVPISNHLYFYWYRQILGQKVEFLVSFYNNEISEKSEIFDDQFSVERPDGSNFTLKIRSTKLEDSAMYFCASSSRRSDEQFFGPGTRLTVL.

The chain carries TRBV2 and TRBJ2-1, with a tentative D call TRBD1 (5 bases). The CDR3 consists of 14 residues. The germline gives CDR1 SNHLY, CDR2 FYNNEI. Trimming removed 7 bases from V and 3 bases from J, with 13 bases in between. This CDR3 reads CASTQTAIYNEQFF. The DNA of the CDR3 is TGTGCCAGCACCCAGACAGCGATCTACAATGAGCAGTTCTTC.

This clone is a singleton in its sample. This sequence joins TRBV7-6 and TRBJ2-6; perhaps TRBD2 as D (5 bases). Germline CDR1 is SGHVS and CDR2 is FNYEAQ. Between the trimmed V and J ends, which lost 2 bases and 0 bases, there was a span of 17 bases. The CDR3 covers 19 residues. This CDR3 reads CASSLYSRTVSSGANVLTF. The CDR3 region has the DNA TGTGCCAGCAGCTTATATAGCAGGACTGTGAGCTCTGGGGCCAACGTCCTGACTTTC.

The J gene is TRBJ2-7, the V gene TRBV6-2 or TRBV6-3; 8 bases map to TRBD2. The CDR3 has 12 amino acids. J lost 8 bases, V lost 4 bases, and 4 bases had no gene match. The germline V gene has CDR1 MNHEY and CDR2 SVGEGT. This chain's CDR3 is CASSSTSEKQYF. The CDR3 DNA reads as TGTGCCAGCAGTTCGACTAGCGAAAAGCAGTACTTC.